This T cell receptor (beta chain) was documented in a study of blood T cell repertoires in COVID-19. The study drew participants aged about 18 to 95 years from 24 US areas. Trimming left V 0 bases short and J 7 bases short, with 16 bases between. The CDR3 extends over 16 amino acids. Germline values: CDR1 SGDLS, CDR2 YYNGEE. In the original processing: From reference gene primer amplification, estimates of nucleated cell counts were derived. The repertoire was sequenced with immunoSEQ multiplex PCR; TCRdb's copy has only in-frame clones and lacks some. The V and J calls and the clone size are those of that table, but D and trimming were determined from the DNA. The sample lists 400,000 to 550,000 clones; nearly 90% were seen once.

Sequenced material: PBMCs or T cells enriched from blood (not recorded which). The chain links TRBV9 to TRBJ2-2; D remains unclear. The TCR was taken from a young woman with acute COVID-19. The CDR3 reads CASSVEAGLGVGELFF. Written as DNA, the CDR3 is TGTGCCAGCAGCGTAGAAGCCGGCCTAGGTGTCGGGGAGCTGTTTTTT.